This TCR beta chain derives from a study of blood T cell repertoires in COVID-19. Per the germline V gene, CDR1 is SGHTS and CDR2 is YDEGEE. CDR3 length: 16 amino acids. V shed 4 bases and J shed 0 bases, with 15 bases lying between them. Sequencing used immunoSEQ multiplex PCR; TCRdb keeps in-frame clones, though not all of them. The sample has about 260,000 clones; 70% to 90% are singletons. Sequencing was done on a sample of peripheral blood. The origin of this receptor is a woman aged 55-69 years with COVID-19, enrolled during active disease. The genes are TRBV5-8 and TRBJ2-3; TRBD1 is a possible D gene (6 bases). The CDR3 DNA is TGTGCCAGCAGCCCGCTCAGGGGACCTAGCACAGATACGCAGTATTTT. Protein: CASSPLRGPSTDTQYF. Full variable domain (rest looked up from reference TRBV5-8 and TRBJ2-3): EAGVTQSPTHLIKTRGQQATLRCSPISGHTSVYWYQQALGLGLQFLLWYDEGEERNRGNFPPRFSGRQFPNYSSELNVNALELEDSALYLCASSPLRGPSTDTQYFGPGTRLTVL.